This is a list of T cell receptor beta chains from one sample in a study of blood T cell repertoires in COVID-19. The protocol was immunoSEQ multiplex PCR, while the TCRdb copy is restricted to in-frame clones and leaves out a portion. The sample lists approximately 68,000 clones, roughly 84% occurring once. The sequenced material came from peripheral blood. Source of these receptors: a woman aged 55-70 years with acute or convalescent COVID-19. Each CDR3 is given with its conserved first and last residue. D genes are given only for firm matches.

v_call,d_call,cdr3_aa
TRBV27,NA,CASSATWRESPLHF
TRBV2,TRBD2,CASKSTSGGHQETQYF
TRBV5-1,NA,CASSLDGGSSYEQYF
TRBV19,TRBD1,CASSTWTGGTEAFF
TRBV7-9,NA,CASSLAGRIGAFF
TRBV12-3/TRBV12-4,NA,CASSLEVTDTQYF
TRBV9,NA,CASSVAPGGGEAFF
TRBV6-5,TRBD1,CASRPTDRGYGYTF
TRBV2,TRBD1,CASRRQGAWSEAFF
TRBV2,NA,CAGSEGAISYEQYF
TRBV6-5,NA,CASKRDGGDYGYTF
TRBV11-2,NA,CASSLDAGYGYTF
TRBV25-1,TRBD1,CASSNRGRGANTEAFF
TRBV27,NA,CASSQGLPGQPQHF
TRBV6-1,NA,CASSEAGAYYGYTF
TRBV5-1,NA,CASSLDGHYNSPLHF
TRBV6-1,TRBD1,CASSEAGGITNRGYSYNEQFF
TRBV15,TRBD2,CATGTSFAETQYF
TRBV5-1,TRBD1,CASSWGTEYGYTF
TRBV2,TRBD2,CATGMTSGGGEQFF
TRBV19,TRBD1,CASTDRVAYGYTF
TRBV19,NA,CASSIGQGSYGYTF
TRBV24-1,TRBD1,CATSAPAEQGADTQYF
TRBV7-9,NA,CASSSDKNQPQHF
TRBV5-1,NA,CASSPDSVYGYTF
TRBV5-1,TRBD2,CASTPRPSGGARTDTQYF
TRBV5-5,TRBD1,CASSPRGQSTDTQYF
TRBV6-6,TRBD1,CASRTGTEYNSPLHF
TRBV10-2,NA,CASRPGNSYEQYF
TRBV30,TRBD1,CAWSGRTGGYTF
TRBV19,NA,CASSINQDTEAFF
TRBV12-3/TRBV12-4,NA,CASMRSGANVLTF
TRBV7-6,TRBD2,CASSTRLAGEQYF
TRBV5-1,NA,CASSLGGRGNQPQHF
TRBV5-8,NA,CASTGSTFSNQPQHF
TRBV20-1,TRBD1,CSASNRGLEETQYF
TRBV6-5,TRBD1,CASSPQEGAYGYTF
TRBV19,NA,CASSIDGQGRYEQYF
TRBV11-1,NA,CASSPSRENTEAFF
TRBV7-6,NA,CASSLQGSLEWGEKLFF
TRBV5-1,TRBD1,CASSLGGQGANEKLFF